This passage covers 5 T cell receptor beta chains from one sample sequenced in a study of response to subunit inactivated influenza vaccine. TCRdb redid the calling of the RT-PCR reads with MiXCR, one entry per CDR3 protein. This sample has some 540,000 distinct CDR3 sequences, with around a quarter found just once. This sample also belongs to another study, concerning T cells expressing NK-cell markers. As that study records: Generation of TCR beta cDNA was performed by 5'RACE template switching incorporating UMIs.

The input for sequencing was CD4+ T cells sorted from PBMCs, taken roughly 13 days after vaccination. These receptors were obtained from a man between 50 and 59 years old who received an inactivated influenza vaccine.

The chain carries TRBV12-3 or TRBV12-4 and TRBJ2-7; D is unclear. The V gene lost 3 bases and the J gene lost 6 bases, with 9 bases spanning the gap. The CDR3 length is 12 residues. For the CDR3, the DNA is TGTGCCAGCAGTTTGGGGAACTGCGAGCAGTACTTC. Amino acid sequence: CASSLGNCEQYF.

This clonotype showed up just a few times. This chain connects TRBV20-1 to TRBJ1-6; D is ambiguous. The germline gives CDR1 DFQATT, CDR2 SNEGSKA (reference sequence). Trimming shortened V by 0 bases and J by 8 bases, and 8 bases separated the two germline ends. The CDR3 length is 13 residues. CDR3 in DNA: TGCAGTGCTAGAGATTTCGGGGATTCACCCCTCCACTTT. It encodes CSARDFGDSPLHF.

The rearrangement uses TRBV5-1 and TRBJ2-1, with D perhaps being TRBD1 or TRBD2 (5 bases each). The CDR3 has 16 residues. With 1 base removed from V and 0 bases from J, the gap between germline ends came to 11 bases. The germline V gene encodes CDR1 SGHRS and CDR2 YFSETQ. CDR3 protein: CASSLPGPSSYNEQFF. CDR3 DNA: TGCGCCAGCAGCTTGCCGGGACCGAGCTCCTACAATGAGCAGTTCTTC.

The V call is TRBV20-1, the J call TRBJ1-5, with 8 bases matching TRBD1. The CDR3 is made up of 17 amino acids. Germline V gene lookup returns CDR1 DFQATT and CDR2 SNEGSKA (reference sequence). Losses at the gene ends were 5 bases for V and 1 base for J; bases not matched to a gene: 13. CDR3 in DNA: TGCAGTGCTGGACAGGGCGAGGGAGTGACGAGCAATCAGCCCCAGCATTTT. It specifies CSAGQGEGVTSNQPQHF.

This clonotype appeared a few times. The CDR3 spells CASSLVGGGAESTDTQYF. DNA for the CDR3: TGTGCCAGCAGCTTAGTAGGCGGGGGGGCCGAATCGACCGATACGCAGTATTTT. The genes are TRBV7-8 and TRBJ2-3, with 9 bases lining up with TRBD2. This CDR3 region has 18 residues. Trimming at V came to 1 base and at J to 6 bases, leaving 14 bases not matched to a gene. Per the germline V gene, CDR1 is SGHVS and CDR2 is FQNEAQ.